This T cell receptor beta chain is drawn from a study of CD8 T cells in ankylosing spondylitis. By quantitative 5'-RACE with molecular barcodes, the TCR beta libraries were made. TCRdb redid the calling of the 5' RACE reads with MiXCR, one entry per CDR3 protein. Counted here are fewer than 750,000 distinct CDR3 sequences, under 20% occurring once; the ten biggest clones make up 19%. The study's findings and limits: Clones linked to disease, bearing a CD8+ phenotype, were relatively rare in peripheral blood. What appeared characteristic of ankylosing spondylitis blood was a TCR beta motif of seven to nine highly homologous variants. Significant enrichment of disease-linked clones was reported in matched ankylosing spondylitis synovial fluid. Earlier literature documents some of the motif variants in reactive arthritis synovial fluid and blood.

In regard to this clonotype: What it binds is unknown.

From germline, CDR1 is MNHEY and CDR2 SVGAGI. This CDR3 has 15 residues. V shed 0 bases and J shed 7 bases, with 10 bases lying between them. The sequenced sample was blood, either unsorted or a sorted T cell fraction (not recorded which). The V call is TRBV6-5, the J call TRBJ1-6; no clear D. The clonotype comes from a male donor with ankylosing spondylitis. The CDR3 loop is CASSYSIVSNSPLHF. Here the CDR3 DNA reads TGTGCCAGCAGTTACTCGATTGTCAGCAATTCACCCCTCCACTTT.